The sequence of this T cell receptor beta chain was determined in a study of T cell responses to AZD1222 COVID-19 vaccine. Trimming pared 5 bases from V and 4 bases from J, leaving 17 bases between. This CDR3 spans 15 amino acids. Germline-derived CDR1 and CDR2 are SGHVS and FQNEAQ. This clone was seen only a few times. Produced via immunoSEQ multiplex PCR; TCRdb's table is partial and in-frame only. The table lists around 78,000 clones, around 87% of them singletons. The source is an adult in good health. The chain combines TRBV7-8 with TRBJ1-2; D possibly corresponds to TRBD1 (5 bases). The source was peripheral blood, collected on day 0 of AZD1222 vaccination. The CDR3 spells CASSLGETPSYGYTF. CDR3 nucleotide sequence: TGTGCCAGCAGCCTAGGGGAGACACCTAGCTATGGCTACACCTTC.